This T cell receptor (beta chain) came from a study of graft-versus-host responses after intestinal transplantation. The wider study: The whole recipient group had anti-thymocyte globulin induction followed by tacrolimus and steroids for roughly three years. Findings and limits, study-wide: Elevated graft-versus-host to host-versus-graft clonal ratios in allografts were recorded for patients with graft-donor T cell macrochimerism.

Remarks on this clone: Its antigen remains unknown.

Clones were read by immunoSEQ multiplex PCR, and TCRdb kept only the in-frame ones, dropping some. Altogether 85,000 to 130,000 clones are present, roughly 87% being singletons, with the ten largest covering approximately 0.88%. J lost 2 bases, V lost 1 base, and 5 bases had no gene match. The germline V gene encodes CDR1 SGHVS and CDR2 FNYEAQ. The length of the CDR3 is 17 residues. Specimen: unstimulated CD4+ T cells sorted from spleen or lymph node cells, collected before intestinal transplant. The V gene is TRBV7-6, the J gene TRBJ2-3; 11 nucleotides align to TRBD2. This sequence originates from a human donor who received an intestinal transplant. The CDR3 nucleotides are TGTGCCAGCAGCTTAGTAGGGACTAGCGGTCTCACAGATACGCAGTATTTT. It translates to CASSLVGTSGLTDTQYF.